The clone carrying this TCR beta chain was counted a few times. The antigen remains unidentified. Every patient was affected by relapse after autologous stem cell transplantation, while exposure to brentuximab vedotin was not uniform. The sample comes from a study of PD-1 blockade in classical Hodgkin lymphoma. About the research overall: Every 2 weeks, patients got 3 mg/kg intravenous nivolumab.

Sequencing was performed with immunoSEQ multiplex PCR; in TCRdb, only in-frame clones are kept and a portion is missing. Altogether under 60,000 clones are present, around 72% being singletons, with the ten largest covering more than 9.5%. Regarding the study as a whole: Reported baseline diversity: healthy donors highest, relapsed/refractory patients lowest. At C4D1, TCR diversity had climbed significantly for CD4+ cells, though not for CD8+ cells.

The material was peripheral blood mononuclear cells (PBMCs), obtained at baseline. This clonotype was obtained from a human donor with classical Hodgkin lymphoma.

The CDR3, as DNA: TGTGCCAGCTCACCGACAGAGAATGAAGCTTTCTTT. As protein: CASSPTENEAFF. The chain is built from TRBV18 and TRBJ1-1, with a weak D call TRBD1 (5 bases). CDR1 and CDR2 from the germline V gene are KGHSH and LQKENI. The CDR3 runs to 12 residues. V was cut by 3 bases and J by 7 bases, with 9 bases left in between.